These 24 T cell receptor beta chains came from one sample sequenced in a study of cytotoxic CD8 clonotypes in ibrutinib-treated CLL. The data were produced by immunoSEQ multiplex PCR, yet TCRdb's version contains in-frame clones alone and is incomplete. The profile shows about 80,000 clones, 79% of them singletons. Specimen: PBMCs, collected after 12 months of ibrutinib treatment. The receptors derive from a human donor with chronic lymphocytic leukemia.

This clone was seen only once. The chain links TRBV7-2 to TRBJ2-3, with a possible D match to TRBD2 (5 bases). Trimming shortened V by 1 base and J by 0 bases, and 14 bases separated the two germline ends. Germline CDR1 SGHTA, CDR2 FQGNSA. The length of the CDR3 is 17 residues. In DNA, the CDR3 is TGTGCCAGCAGCTTAGGGGAGTCTGCCCCTAGCACAGATACGCAGTATTTT. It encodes CASSLGESAPSTDTQYF.

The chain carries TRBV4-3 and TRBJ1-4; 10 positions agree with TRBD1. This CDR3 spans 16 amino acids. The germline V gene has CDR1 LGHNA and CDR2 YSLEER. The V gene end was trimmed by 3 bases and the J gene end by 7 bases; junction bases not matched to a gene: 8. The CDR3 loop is CASSHLPGTGVEKLFF. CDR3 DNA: TGCGCCAGCAGCCACCTTCCCGGGACAGGGGTTGAAAAACTGTTTTTT.

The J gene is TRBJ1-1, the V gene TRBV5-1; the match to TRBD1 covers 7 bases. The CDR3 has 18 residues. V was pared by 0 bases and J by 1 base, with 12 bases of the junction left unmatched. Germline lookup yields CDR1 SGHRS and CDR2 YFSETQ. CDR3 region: CASSLVSGTALQNTEAFF. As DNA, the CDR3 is TGCGCCAGCAGCTTGGTTTCGGGGACAGCCCTACAGAACACTGAAGCTTTCTTT. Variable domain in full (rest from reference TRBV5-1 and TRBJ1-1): KAGVTQTPRYLIKTRGQQVTLSCSPISGHRSVSWYQQTPGQGLQFLFEYFSETQRNKGNFPGRFSGRQFSNSRSEMNVSTLELGDSALYLCASSLVSGTALQNTEAFFGQGTRLTVV.

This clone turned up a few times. The CDR3 protein is CSVGEGDQPQHF. The CDR3 DNA follows: TGCAGCGTTGGAGAAGGGGACCAGCCCCAGCATTTT. V gene TRBV29-1 combines with J gene TRBJ1-5; perhaps TRBD1 as D (5 bases). Germline CDR1 is SQVTM and CDR2 is ANQGSEA. The ends were cut back, 4 bases at V and 7 bases at J, with 11 bases in the middle. CDR3 length: 12 amino acids.

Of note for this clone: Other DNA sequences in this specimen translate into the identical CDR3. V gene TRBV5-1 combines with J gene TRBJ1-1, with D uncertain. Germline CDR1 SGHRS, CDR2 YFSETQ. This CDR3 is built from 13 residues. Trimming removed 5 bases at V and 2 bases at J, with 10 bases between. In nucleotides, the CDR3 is TGCGCCAGCAGAGGTCAGCCAAACACTGAAGCTTTCTTT. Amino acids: CASRGQPNTEAFF.

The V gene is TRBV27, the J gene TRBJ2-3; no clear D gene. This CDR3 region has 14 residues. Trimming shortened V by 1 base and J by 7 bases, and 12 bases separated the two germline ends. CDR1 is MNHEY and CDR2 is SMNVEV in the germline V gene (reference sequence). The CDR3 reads CASSLWARSNTQYF. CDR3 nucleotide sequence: TGTGCCAGCAGTTTATGGGCCCGCTCAAATACGCAGTATTTT.

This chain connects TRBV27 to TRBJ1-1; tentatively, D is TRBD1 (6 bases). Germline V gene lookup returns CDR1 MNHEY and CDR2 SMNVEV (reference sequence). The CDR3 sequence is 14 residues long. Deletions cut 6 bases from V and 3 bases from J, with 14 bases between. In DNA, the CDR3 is TGTGCCAGCAGGCCCGGGGACATCTACACTGAAGCTTTCTTT. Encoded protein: CASRPGDIYTEAFF.

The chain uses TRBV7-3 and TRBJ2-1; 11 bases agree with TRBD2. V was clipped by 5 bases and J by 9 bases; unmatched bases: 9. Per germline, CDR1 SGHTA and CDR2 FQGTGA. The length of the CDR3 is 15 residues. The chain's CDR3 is CASSATSGAGGEQFF. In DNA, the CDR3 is TGTGCCAGCAGCGCGACTAGCGGGGCCGGGGGTGAGCAGTTCTTC. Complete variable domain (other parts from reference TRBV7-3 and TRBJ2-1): GAGVSQTPSNKVTEKGKYVELRCDPISGHTALYWYRQSLGQGPEFLIYFQGTGAADDSGLPNDRFFAVRPEGSVSTLKIQRTERGDSAVYLCASSATSGAGGEQFFGPGTRLTVL.

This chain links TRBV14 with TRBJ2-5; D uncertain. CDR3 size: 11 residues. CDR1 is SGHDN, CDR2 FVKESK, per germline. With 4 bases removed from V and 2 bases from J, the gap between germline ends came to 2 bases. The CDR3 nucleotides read TGTGCCAGCAGCCGGCAAGAGACCCAGTACTTC. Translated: CASSRQETQYF.

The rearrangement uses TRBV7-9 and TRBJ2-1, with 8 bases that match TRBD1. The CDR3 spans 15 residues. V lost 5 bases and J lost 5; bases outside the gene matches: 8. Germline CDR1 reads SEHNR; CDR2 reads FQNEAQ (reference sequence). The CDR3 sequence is CASSQGQGRDNEQFF. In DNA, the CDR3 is TGTGCCAGCAGCCAAGGACAGGGACGGGACAATGAGCAGTTCTTC.

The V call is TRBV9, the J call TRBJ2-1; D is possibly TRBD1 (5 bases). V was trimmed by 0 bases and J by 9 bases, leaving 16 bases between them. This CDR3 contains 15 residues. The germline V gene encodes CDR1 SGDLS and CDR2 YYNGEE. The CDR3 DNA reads TGTGCCAGCAGCGTAGCAGCCGGCCAGGGTGGTGAGCAGTTCTTC. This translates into CASSVAAGQGGEQFF. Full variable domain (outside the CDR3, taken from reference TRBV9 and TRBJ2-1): DSGVTQTPKHLITATGQRVTLRCSPRSGDLSVYWYQQSLDQGLQFLIQYYNGEERAKGNILERFSAQQFPDLHSELNLSSLELGDSALYFCASSVAAGQGGEQFFGPGTRLTVL.

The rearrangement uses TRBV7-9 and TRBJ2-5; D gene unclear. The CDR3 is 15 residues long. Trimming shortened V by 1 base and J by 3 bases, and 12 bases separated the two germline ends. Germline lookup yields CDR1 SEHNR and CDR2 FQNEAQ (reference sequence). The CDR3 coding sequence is TGTGCCAGCAGCTTAGGGTCTCGTCGGGAAGAGACCCAGTACTTC. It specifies CASSLGSRREETQYF.

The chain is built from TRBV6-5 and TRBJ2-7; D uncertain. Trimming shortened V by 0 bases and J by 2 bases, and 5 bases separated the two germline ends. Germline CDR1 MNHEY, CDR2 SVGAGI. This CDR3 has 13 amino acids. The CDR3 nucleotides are TGTGCCAGCAGTTACTCGGGCGCCTACGAGCAGTACTTC. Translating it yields CASSYSGAYEQYF.

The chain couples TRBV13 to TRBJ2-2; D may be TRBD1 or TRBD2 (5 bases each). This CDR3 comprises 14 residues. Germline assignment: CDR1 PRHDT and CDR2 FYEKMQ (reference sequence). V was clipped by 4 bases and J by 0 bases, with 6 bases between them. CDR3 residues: CASSSGPNTGELFF. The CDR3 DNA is TGTGCCAGCAGCTCGGGACCGAACACCGGGGAGCTGTTTTTT.

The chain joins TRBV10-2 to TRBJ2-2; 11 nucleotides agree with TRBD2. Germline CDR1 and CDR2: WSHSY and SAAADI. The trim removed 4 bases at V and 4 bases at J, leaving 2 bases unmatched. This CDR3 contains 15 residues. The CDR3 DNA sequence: TGCGCCAGCAGTGCCGGACTAGCGGGCACCGGGGAGCTGTTTTTT. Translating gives CASSAGLAGTGELFF.

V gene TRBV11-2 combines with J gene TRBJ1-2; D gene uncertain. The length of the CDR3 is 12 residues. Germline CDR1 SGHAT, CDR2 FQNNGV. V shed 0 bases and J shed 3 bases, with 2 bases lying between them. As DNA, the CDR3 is TGTGCCAGCAGCTTAGAGGACTATGGCTACACCTTC. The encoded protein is CASSLEDYGYTF. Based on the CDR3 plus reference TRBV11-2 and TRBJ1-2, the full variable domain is EAGVAQSPRYKIIEKRQSVAFWCNPISGHATLYWYQQILGQGPKLLIQFQNNGVVDDSQLPKDRFSAERLKGVDSTLKIQPAKLEDSAVYLCASSLEDYGYTFGSGTRLTVV.

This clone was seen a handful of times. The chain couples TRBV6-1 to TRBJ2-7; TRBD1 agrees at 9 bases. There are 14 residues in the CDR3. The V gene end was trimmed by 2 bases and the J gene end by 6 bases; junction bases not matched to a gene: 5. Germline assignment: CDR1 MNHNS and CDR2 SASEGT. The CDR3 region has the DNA TGTGCCAGCAGTGAATTGGGACAGGGTTTCGAGCAGTACTTC. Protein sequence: CASSELGQGFEQYF.

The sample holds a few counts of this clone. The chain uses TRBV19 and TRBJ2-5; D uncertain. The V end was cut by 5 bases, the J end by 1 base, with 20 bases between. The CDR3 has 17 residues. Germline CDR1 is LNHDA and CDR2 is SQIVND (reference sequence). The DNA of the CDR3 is TGTGCCAGTAGTGGAAGGGCCGGGTGGGCAGGCCAAGAGACCCAGTACTTC. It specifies CASSGRAGWAGQETQYF.

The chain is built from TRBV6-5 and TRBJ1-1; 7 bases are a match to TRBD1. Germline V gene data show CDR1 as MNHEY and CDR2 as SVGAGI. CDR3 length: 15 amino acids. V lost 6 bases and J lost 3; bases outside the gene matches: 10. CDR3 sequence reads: CASSRNTGADTEAFF. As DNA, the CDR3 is TGTGCCAGCAGCCGCAACACAGGGGCGGACACTGAAGCTTTCTTT.

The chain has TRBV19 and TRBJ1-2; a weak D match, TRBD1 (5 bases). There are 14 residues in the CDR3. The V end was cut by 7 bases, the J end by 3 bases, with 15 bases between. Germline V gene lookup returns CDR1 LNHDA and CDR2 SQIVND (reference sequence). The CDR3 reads CASTIGGLDYGYTF. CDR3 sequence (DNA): TGTGCCAGTACCATCGGGGGACTCGACTATGGCTACACCTTC.

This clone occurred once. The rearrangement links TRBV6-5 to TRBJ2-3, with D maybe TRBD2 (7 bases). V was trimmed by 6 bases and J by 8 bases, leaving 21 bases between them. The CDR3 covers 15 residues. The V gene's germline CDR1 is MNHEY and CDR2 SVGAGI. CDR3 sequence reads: CASSAAAGAGGTQYF. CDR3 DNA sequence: TGTGCCAGCAGCGCAGCTGCGGGGGCCGGAGGTACGCAGTATTTT.

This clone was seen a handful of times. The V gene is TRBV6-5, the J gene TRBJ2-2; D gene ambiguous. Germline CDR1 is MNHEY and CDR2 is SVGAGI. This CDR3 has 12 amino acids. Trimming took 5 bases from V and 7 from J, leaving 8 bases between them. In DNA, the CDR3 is TGTGCCAGCAGTCAACGAGACGGGGAGCTGTTTTTT. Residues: CASSQRDGELFF.

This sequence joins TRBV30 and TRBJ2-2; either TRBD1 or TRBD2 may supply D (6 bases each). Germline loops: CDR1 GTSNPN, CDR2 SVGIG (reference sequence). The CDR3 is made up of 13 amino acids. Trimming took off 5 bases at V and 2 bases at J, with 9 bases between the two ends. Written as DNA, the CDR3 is TGTGCCTGGGGGGGGCCCAACACCGGGGAGCTGTTTTTT. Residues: CAWGGPNTGELFF.

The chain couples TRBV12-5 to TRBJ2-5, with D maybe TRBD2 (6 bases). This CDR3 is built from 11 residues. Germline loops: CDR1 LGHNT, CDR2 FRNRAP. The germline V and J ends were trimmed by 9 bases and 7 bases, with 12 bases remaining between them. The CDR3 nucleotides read TGTGCTAGCTCGGGAGTTGGGACCCAGTACTTC. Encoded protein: CASSGVGTQYF.